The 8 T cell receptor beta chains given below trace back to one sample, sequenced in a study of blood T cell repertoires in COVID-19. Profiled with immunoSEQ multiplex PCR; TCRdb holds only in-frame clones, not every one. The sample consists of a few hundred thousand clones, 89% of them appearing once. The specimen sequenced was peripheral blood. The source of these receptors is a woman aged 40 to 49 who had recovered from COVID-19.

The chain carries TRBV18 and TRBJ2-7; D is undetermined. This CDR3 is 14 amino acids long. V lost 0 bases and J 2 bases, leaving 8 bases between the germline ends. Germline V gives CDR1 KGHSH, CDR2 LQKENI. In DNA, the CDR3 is TGTGCCAGCTCACCACCGCCAGGCACCTACGAGCAGTACTTC. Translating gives CASSPPPGTYEQYF.

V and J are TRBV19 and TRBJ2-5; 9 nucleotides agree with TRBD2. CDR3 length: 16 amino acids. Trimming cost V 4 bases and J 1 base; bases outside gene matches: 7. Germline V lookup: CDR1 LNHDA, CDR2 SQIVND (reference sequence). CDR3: CASSRTSALVQETQYF. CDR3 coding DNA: TGTGCCAGTAGTAGGACTAGCGCGTTAGTCCAAGAGACCCAGTACTTC.

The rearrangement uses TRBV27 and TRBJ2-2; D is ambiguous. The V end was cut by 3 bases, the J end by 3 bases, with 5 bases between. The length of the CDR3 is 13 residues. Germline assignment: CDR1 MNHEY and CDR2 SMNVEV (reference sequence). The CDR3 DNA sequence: TGTGCCAGCAGTTTCGGGTACACCGGGGAGCTGTTTTTT. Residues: CASSFGYTGELFF.

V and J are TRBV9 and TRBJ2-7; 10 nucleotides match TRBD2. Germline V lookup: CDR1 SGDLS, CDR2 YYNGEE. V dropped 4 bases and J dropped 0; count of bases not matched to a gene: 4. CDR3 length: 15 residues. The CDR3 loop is CASSPGLADSYEQYF. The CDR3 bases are TGTGCCAGCAGCCCCGGACTAGCGGACTCCTACGAGCAGTACTTC.

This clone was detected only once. CDR3 sequence (DNA): TGTGCCACCAGTGGCTTAACTAGCGGGAGGGGGTATGAGCAGTTCTTC. Residues: CATSGLTSGRGYEQFF. The chain couples TRBV24-1 to TRBJ2-1; the match to TRBD2 covers 13 bases. Germline assignment: CDR1 KGHDR and CDR2 SFDVKD. The CDR3 loop spans 16 amino acids. Germline trimming cut 5 bases from V and 8 bases from J; bases unmatched to any gene: 8.

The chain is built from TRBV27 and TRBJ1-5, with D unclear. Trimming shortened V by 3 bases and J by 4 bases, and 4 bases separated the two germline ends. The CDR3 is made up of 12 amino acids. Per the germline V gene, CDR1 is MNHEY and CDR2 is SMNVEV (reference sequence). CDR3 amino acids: CASSFSNQPQHF. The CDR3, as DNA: TGTGCCAGCAGTTTTTCGAATCAGCCCCAGCATTTT.

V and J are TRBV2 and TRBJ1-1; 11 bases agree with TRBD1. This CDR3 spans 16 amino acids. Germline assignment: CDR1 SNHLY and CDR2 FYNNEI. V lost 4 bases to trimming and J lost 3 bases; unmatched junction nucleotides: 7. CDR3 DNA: TGTGCCAGCAGTGTAGAGGACAGGGGGCTGTACACTGAAGCTTTCTTT. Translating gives CASSVEDRGLYTEAFF.

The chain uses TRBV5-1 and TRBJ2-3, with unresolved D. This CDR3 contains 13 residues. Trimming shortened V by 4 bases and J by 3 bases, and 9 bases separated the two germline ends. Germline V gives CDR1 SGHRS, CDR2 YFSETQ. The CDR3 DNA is TGCGCCAGCAGCCCCGAGGTGACAGATACGCAGTATTTT. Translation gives CASSPEVTDTQYF.